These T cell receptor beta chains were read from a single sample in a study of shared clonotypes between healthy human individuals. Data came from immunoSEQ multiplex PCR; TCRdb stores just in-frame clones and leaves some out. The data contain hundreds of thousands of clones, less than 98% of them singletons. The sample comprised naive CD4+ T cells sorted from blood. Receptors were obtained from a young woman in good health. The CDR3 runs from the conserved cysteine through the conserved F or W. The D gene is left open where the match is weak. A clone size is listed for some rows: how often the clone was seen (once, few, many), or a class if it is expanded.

CDR3: CASSLEGATDTQYF
DNA: TGCGCCAGCAGCTTGGAAGGGGCCACAGATACGCAGTATTTT
size: -
D: -
J: TRBJ2-3
V: TRBV5-1

CDR3: CASSLLGQLNEKLFF
DNA: TGTGCCAGCAGTTTATTGGGACAGCTTAATGAAAAACTGTTTTTT
size: once
D: TRBD1
J: TRBJ1-4
V: TRBV28

CDR3: CASSFSGGSYEQYF
DNA: TGTGCCAGCAGCTTTTCGGGGGGCTCCTACGAGCAGTACTTC
size: -
D: TRBD2
J: TRBJ2-7
V: TRBV7-9

CDR3: CASSLAWLAGEETQYF
DNA: TGTGCCAGCAGCTTAGCGTGGCTAGCGGGAGAAGAGACCCAGTACTTC
size: -
D: TRBD2
J: TRBJ2-5
V: TRBV7-8

CDR3: CASSLTSGSRNEQFF
DNA: TGTGCCAGTAGTCTAACTAGCGGGAGTCGGAATGAGCAGTTCTTC
size: -
D: TRBD2
J: TRBJ2-1
V: TRBV19

CDR3: CASNRGYEQYF
DNA: TGCGCCAGCAACAGGGGCTACGAGCAGTACTTC
size: -
D: TRBD1
J: TRBJ2-7
V: TRBV5-1

CDR3: CASSKLGFGEQPQHF
DNA: TGTGCCAGCAGCAAATTGGGGTTCGGGGAACAGCCCCAGCATTTT
size: once
D: -
J: TRBJ1-5
V: TRBV21-1

CDR3: CASSEGTDRGEQYF
DNA: TGTGCCAGCAGTGAGGGAACAGACAGGGGCGAGCAGTACTTC
size: -
D: TRBD1
J: TRBJ2-7
V: TRBV6-6

CDR3: CASSYRTYTGELFF
DNA: TGTGCCAGCAGTTACAGGACTTACACCGGGGAGCTGTTTTTT
size: once
D: -
J: TRBJ2-2
V: TRBV27

CDR3: CASSQDRRDTEAFF
DNA: TGCGCCAGCAGCCAAGATAGAAGGGACACTGAAGCTTTCTTT
size: -
D: -
J: TRBJ1-1
V: TRBV4-1

CDR3: CASSLTSNQPQHF
DNA: TGTGCCAGCAGTTTGACAAGCAATCAGCCCCAGCATTTT
size: -
D: -
J: TRBJ1-5
V: TRBV28

CDR3: CASSPRESGKIPGANVLTF
DNA: TGTGCCAGCTCACCAAGGGAAAGCGGGAAAATACCTGGGGCCAACGTCCTGACTTTC
size: -
D: TRBD2
J: TRBJ2-6
V: TRBV18

CDR3: CASSPATSGYNEQFF
DNA: TGTGCCAGCAGCCCTGCAACTAGCGGCTACAATGAGCAGTTCTTC
size: -
D: TRBD2
J: TRBJ2-1
V: TRBV4-2

CDR3: CASSQIGASTDTQYF
DNA: TGCGCCAGCAGCCAAATCGGGGCAAGCACAGATACGCAGTATTTT
size: -
D: -
J: TRBJ2-3
V: TRBV4-1

CDR3: CASSLSGSNQPQHF
DNA: TGCGCCAGCAGCTTGAGCGGGAGCAATCAGCCCCAGCATTTT
size: -
D: -
J: TRBJ1-5
V: TRBV5-1

CDR3: CASTLWGAPGANVLTF
DNA: TGTGCCAGCACCCTTTGGGGAGCTCCTGGGGCCAACGTCCTGACTTTC
size: -
D: -
J: TRBJ2-6
V: TRBV28

CDR3: CASVAGSTDTQYF
DNA: TGCGCCAGCGTAGCGGGGAGCACAGATACGCAGTATTTT
size: -
D: TRBD2
J: TRBJ2-3
V: TRBV5-1

CDR3: CASSTPLTKETQYF
DNA: TGCGCCAGCAGCACACCCCTAACGAAAGAGACCCAGTACTTC
size: -
D: -
J: TRBJ2-5
V: TRBV5-1

CDR3: CASRLAGDSEQFF
DNA: TGTGCCAGCAGACTAGCGGGAGACAGTGAGCAGTTCTTC
size: -
D: TRBD2
J: TRBJ2-1
V: TRBV28

CDR3: CASSQPVAGDTDTQYF
DNA: TGTGCCAGCAGTCAGCCCGTGGCGGGAGATACAGATACGCAGTATTTT
size: -
D: TRBD2
J: TRBJ2-3
V: TRBV28

CDR3: CASERPWRVSDTQYF
DNA: TGTGCCAGCGAGCGGCCCTGGAGGGTTTCAGATACGCAGTATTTT
size: -
D: -
J: TRBJ2-3
V: TRBV21-1

CDR3: CAWSVGQRGYTF
DNA: TGTGCCTGGAGTGTAGGACAACGGGGCTACACCTTC
size: -
D: -
J: TRBJ1-2
V: TRBV30

CDR3: CASSQVGQGNEKLFF
DNA: TGTGCCAGCAGCCAAGTTGGACAGGGGAATGAAAAACTGTTTTTT
size: once
D: TRBD1
J: TRBJ1-4
V: TRBV4-2

CDR3: CASSPYTGPTAGELFF
DNA: TGTGCCAGCTCACCTTATACGGGACCCACTGCCGGGGAGCTGTTTTTT
size: -
D: -
J: TRBJ2-2
V: TRBV18

CDR3: CASSPRGLAGLDWRETQYF
DNA: TGTGCCAGCAGCCCCAGGGGACTAGCGGGCCTCGATTGGCGAGAGACCCAGTACTTC
size: -
D: TRBD2
J: TRBJ2-5
V: TRBV7-8

CDR3: CASSISGAAHNEQFF
DNA: TGTGCCAGTAGTATAAGCGGGGCCGCCCACAATGAGCAGTTCTTC
size: -
D: TRBD2
J: TRBJ2-1
V: TRBV19